This T cell receptor (beta chain) came from a study of cytomegalovirus exposure and HLA in healthy donors (dated by TCRdb to 2015 to 2018). Turning to the overall study: According to an earlier analysis of 587 of the donors, about 179 million T cells yielded 117 million unique TCR beta sequences and around 300 Gb of sequence data. A later analysis re-examined previously published TCR beta repertoires from several hundred donors and added high-resolution HLA genotyping to investigate patterns of TCR occurrence. A later genetic analysis took genome-wide SNP genotypes for 398 of the 666 donors and used that subset as a discovery cohort. The study was designed to test whether signatures of past pathogen exposure could be identified by cataloging public T cell receptors. All discovery cohort repertoires had been generated using a single sequencing platform. To predict cytomegalovirus infection status, the study combined high-throughput TCR immunosequencing, statistical association of individual TCRs with disease status, and machine learning. HLA typing included class I and class II loci at four-digit resolution. Because of strong linkage in the cohort, roughly five DR-DQ haplotypes were treated as single units for association and clustering. The study profiled the T cell repertoires of 500 to 800 subjects by immunosequencing and related them to cytomegalovirus serostatus. On average, around 230,000 unique TCR beta nucleotide sequences were sequenced per donor among 350 to 400 genotyped donors of the cohort, with around 19% of those sequences being non-productive. An early release that covered roughly 600 HLA-typed donors contained approximately 300 gigabases of sequencing data and tens of millions of unique TCR sequences. Of the roughly 400 genotyped donors, roughly 85% fell in the genetic ancestry cluster associated with self-reported Caucasian donors. To decide whether each TCR beta V gene segment behaved as functional or pseudogenic, an earlier analysis of fewer than 750 of the donors relied on high-throughput TCR beta sequencing. Rather than using new phenotypic data, the later analysis identified candidate immune exposures from TCR beta sequences and from how often those sequences occurred across donors. Donor age, sex, ethnicity and CMV serostatus were compiled together with the repertoire data. In addition to the first cohort of around 670 subjects, a separate validation cohort of approximately 120 different subjects was used. Typing coverage differed by locus: A, B, C, DRB1 and DQB1 were typed in roughly 620-630 donors, DQA1 in approximately 520, DPA1 in around 610, and DPB1 in roughly 450.

The cohort was made up of approximately 670 healthy bone marrow donors. At the time of sampling, every cohort member was nominally healthy, though immune exposures that went unrecorded were likely present. The donor was CMV seronegative and belonged to the group of over 350 seronegative cohort members. A peripheral blood sample was provided by each donor, and peripheral blood mononuclear cells were used for TCR beta sequencing. Genomic DNA extraction from the blood cell samples was performed with the Qiagen DNeasy Blood Extraction Kit. The CDR3 goes from the cysteine to the phenylalanine over 15 residues. Only the CDR3 DNA is retained, 45 bases long and in frame from the first base. Trimming takes 2 bases off V and 5 bases off J; junction bases not matched to a gene: 5. From the germline V gene, CDR1 is SGDLS and CDR2 is YYNGEE. Broader findings and caveats from the paper: Specific HLA alleles were associated with 15,000 to 20,000 TCR beta sequences at a false discovery rate of 0.05 in a later analysis. Because some donors lacked HLA typing at each locus, the association tests relied only on the typed subset. For the cohort, immune exposure information was limited to CMV serostatus. In a later genetic analysis, fewer N-insertions in productive TCRs were reported among donors in an Asian-associated ancestry cluster than the roughly 640-donor mean. In a later genetic analysis, a missense DCLRE1C variant was associated with V-gene and J-gene trimming of TCR beta chains, and the association was replicated in an independent cohort. An earlier analysis of some 590 of the donors showed that most TCR beta V segments appeared in productive rearrangements either about 87% or about 30% of the time, which broadly matched IMGT annotations. Most CMV-associated TCR beta chains appeared to be HLA-restricted in a later analysis, and the HLA associations seemed to be driven largely by CMV exposure. In a later analysis, TCR association rates were found to vary across HLA loci, with the most associated TCRs seen for DRB1 alleles and the fewest for HLA-C alleles. Linkage disequilibrium might explain the correlated functional status among segregating V segments, but an unknown experimental factor could not be ruled out. Cytomegalovirus status was reported to be diagnosed by the classifier with high specificity and sensitivity in both the original and validation cohorts. A cluster of highly shared sequence variants was judged likely to be a technical artifact of the sequencing pipeline. Some IMGT-functional V segments, including TRBV6-2 and TRBV6-3, could not be told apart with the 87-base-pair reads, so those segments were excluded. The authors suggested that the approach could potentially be extended to other disease states and immunological phenotypes. Several of the top co-occurrence clusters appeared to be linked to parvovirus B19, influenza, CMV and Epstein-Barr virus, according to a later analysis. In the study, 150 to 200 TCR beta chains were listed as associated with cytomegalovirus. In this cohort, only TCR beta chains were sequenced, and detectable features were limited by the absence of alpha or paired-chain data. Because counts were too low, about 18 rarely observed V segments, including chromosome 9 orphons, were excluded from the earlier analysis of around 640 of the donors. Most TCR sequences were observed very rarely across donors, whereas some public TCRs were present in many individuals. A further reported finding was that TCR beta sequences accurately predicted the HLA-A and HLA-B alleles for most subjects in the first cohort. In a later analysis, HLA-associated TCR beta chains showed more clonal expansion and lower generation probabilities than non-associated chains that were equally common. Presence/absence analyses assumed roughly uniform sequencing depth across donors, an assumption that may not hold. When HLA alleles, especially DR and DQ, strongly co-occurred, attributing TCR associations to individual alleles was difficult. A few of the identified cytomegalovirus-associated TCR beta chains were confirmed in vitro to be specific for cytomegalovirus antigens.

Receptor amplification or capture employed the immunoSEQ multiplex PCR assay. The multiplex PCR relied on a mix of 60 forward primers for TCR Vbeta segments and 13 reverse primers for TCR Jbeta segments. The CDR3 region of rearranged TCR beta genes was amplified from genomic DNA by a multiplex PCR assay. On the Illumina HiSeq System, the amplified TCR beta libraries were sequenced as 87-base-pair reads. As for the original processing: A later analysis counted 75 million to 100 million unique TCR beta chains across the 550 to 700 repertoires, and some 11 million of these chains were shared by at least two donors. A nearest-neighbor algorithm error-corrected the raw reads and collapsed the reads into unique sequences, merging closely related sequences to remove PCR and sequencing errors. CDR3 sequences were aligned to IMGT reference sequences to assign V, D and J gene segments. For a sequence to be retained, at least a six-nucleotide match to both a V gene segment and a J gene segment was required. Rearrangements were classified as productive when the CDR3 lacked stop codons and remained in frame with V and J, and all other rearrangements were classified as non-productive. CDR3 was defined according to IMGT convention as the region running from the second conserved V-encoded cysteine to the conserved J-encoded phenylalanine. The earlier analysis of more than 450 of the donors excluded sequences that lacked an unambiguous match to a single V gene segment. An earlier analysis of 500 to 700 of the donors classified V segments as functional when productive rearrangements were above 56.7% and as segregating when the standard deviation between donors was above 5%. A statistical classification framework was built for diagnosing cytomegalovirus status from the catalog of TCR beta chain sequences. In a later analysis, V and J genes were assigned by comparing TCR nucleotide sequences against IMGT/GENE-DB human TR gene sequences. In a later analysis, CDR3 sequences and most-parsimonious VDJ recombination scenarios were assigned using the TCRdist pipeline. A later analysis defined each TCR beta chain by its CDR3 amino acid sequence plus V-gene family, and excluded reads lacking a unique V-gene family. In a later analysis, 550 to 650 highly shared, low-generation-probability nucleotide sequences were removed to address suspected cross-contamination and a sequencing artifact. A later analysis calculated a clonal expansion index for each public chain from normalized within-repertoire ranks of inferred template counts. In a later analysis, generation probabilities were computed using a VDJ recombination model fitted to out-of-frame rearrangements, and the results were checked against IGoR. In a later analysis, hypergeometric tests were used to score TCR-TCR, TCR-HLA and TCR-CMV co-occurrence, with a repertoire-size bias correction applied to TCR pairs. In a later analysis, false discovery rates were estimated by permuting HLA or CMV assignments 20 times. In a later analysis, co-occurring TCRs were grouped with DBSCAN, and TCRdist sequence similarity was added when clustering was performed within HLA-allele-positive subsets. Repertoires with fewer than 30,000 or more than 120,000 public chains, plus five repertoires with anomalous nucleotide sharing, were excluded from co-occurrence clustering. Sourced from immuneACCESS, this table was stored by TCRdb with only in-frame sequences that have V and J called. A share of the clones is absent; for the studies checked, an unresolved V gene accounts for under half, and the remainder has no known explanation. V, J and clone size are taken as reported in that table, and D and trimming were inferred from the DNA itself. This sample holds about 180,000 clones; 77% were observed only once. Together, the top ten hold 1.4% of the sample.

Turning to this clone: It has no known antigen specificity. Base qualities are missing; no much larger clone stands one base away.

Material for sequencing was PBMCs. The chain links TRBV9 with TRBJ2-5; TRBD2 fits 11 bases in the junction. The receptor was derived from a man in his late teens or twenties in good health and CMV-seronegative. The DNA is TGTGCCAGCAGCGTTAGCGGGGGGGCCGGGGAGACCCAGTACTTC. Translated, this gives CASSVSGGAGETQYF.